This passage covers 22 T cell receptor beta chains from one sample sequenced in a study of regulatory T cells in long-lasting Graves disease. Documented time point: persistent/refractory GD, antithyroid drugs over 5 years with positive TRAb. RNA from PBMCs was the source of the TCR library. CDR3 regions were amplified by Arm-PCR using iRepertoire HTBI primers to build TCR beta libraries. TCRdb called the multiplex PCR reads again in MiXCR, with one record for every CDR3 protein. The table includes 400,000 to 500,000 distinct CDR3 sequences, 20% to 25% detected once. The sequencing here drew on peripheral blood mononuclear cells (PBMCs), taken when the disease was refractory, from a patient treated with antithyroid drugs. These receptors all come from a female donor with Graves disease.

This clonotype was counted between two and nine times. This rearrangement joins TRBV30 to TRBJ2-7; TRBD2 matches 7 bases. V was clipped by 4 bases and J by 0 bases; unmatched bases: 15. The CDR3 has 17 residues. Germline V CDR1 and CDR2: GTSNPN, SVGIG (reference sequence). The chain's CDR3 is CAWMVSVGEGSSYEQYF. CDR3 coding DNA: TGTGCCTGGATGGTGTCAGTCGGGGAGGGGAGCTCCTACGAGCAGTACTTC.

This chain joins TRBV20-1 and TRBJ2-7; the match to TRBD2 covers 12 bases. Germline V gene sequence: CDR1 DFQATT, CDR2 SNEGSKA (reference sequence). This CDR3 comprises 14 residues. J was trimmed by 4 bases and V by 5 bases; bases with no gene match: 6. The CDR3 is CSAQTSGSTYEQYF. In nucleotides, the CDR3 is TGCAGTGCTCAGACTAGCGGGAGTACTTACGAGCAGTACTTC.

In the case of this clonotype: A read error may produce the germline difference seen at one junction end. The chain joins TRBV7-7 to TRBJ1-1; D not resolved. Germline assignment: CDR1 SSHAT and CDR2 FNYEAQ (reference sequence). CDR3 length: 13 amino acids. The CDR3 protein is CASSLDGVSEAFF. The CDR3 DNA is TGTGCTAGCAGCTTAGACGGTGTCAGTGAAGCTTTCTTT. Looking up the rest from reference TRBV7-7 and TRBJ1-1 gives the full variable domain: GAGVSQSPRYKVTKRGQDVTLRCDPISSHATLYWYQQALGQGPEFLTYFNYEAQPDKSGLPSDRFSAERPEGSISTLTIQRTEQRDSAMYRCASSLDGVSEAFFGQGTRLTVV.

This chain links TRBV20-1 with TRBJ1-2; D unresolved. CDR3 size: 13 residues. Germline V gene data show CDR1 as DFQATT and CDR2 as SNEGSKA (reference sequence). Between the trimmed V and J ends, which lost 5 bases and 0 bases, there was a span of 10 bases. The CDR3: CSARGRANYGYTF. The DNA of the CDR3 is TGCAGTGCTCGAGGGCGAGCTAACTATGGCTACACCTTC.

CDR3: CSARQAGIAVLGNTIYF. The CDR3 nucleotides read TGCAGTGCTAGACAAGCAGGGATAGCCGTTTTGGGAAACACCATATATTTT. The chain couples TRBV20-1 to TRBJ1-3; a weak D match, TRBD1 (5 bases). This CDR3 comprises 17 residues. V lost 2 bases and J 4 bases, leaving 21 bases between the germline ends. Germline V CDR1 and CDR2: DFQATT, SNEGSKA (reference sequence).

The chain uses TRBV20-1 and TRBJ2-7; D remains ambiguous. V lost 0 bases to trimming and J lost 0 bases, with 6 bases between them. The CDR3 runs 13 residues. The germline gives CDR1 DFQATT, CDR2 SNEGSKA (reference sequence). The CDR3 DNA sequence: TGCAGTGCTAGAGATCCCATCTCCTACGAGCAGTACTTC. Its translation is CSARDPISYEQYF.

About this clonotype itself: A much larger clone sits a single nucleotide away, making a read error possible. The chain combines TRBV5-1 with TRBJ1-1; TRBD1 aligns across 7 bases. The V segment lost 3 bases and the J segment 7 bases; nucleotides outside the gene matches: 12. The CDR3 runs 15 residues. Germline V gives CDR1 SGHRS, CDR2 YFSETQ. CDR3 nucleotides: TGCGCCAGCAGCTATAGCTCCGGGACAGAAGGTGAAGCTTTCTTT. Its translation is CASSYSSGTEGEAFF. Full variable domain (missing parts from reference TRBV5-1 and TRBJ1-1): KAGVTQTPRYLIKTRGQQVTLSCSPISGHRSVSWYQQTPGQGLQFLFEYFSETQRNKGNFPGRFSGRQFSNSRSEMNVSTLELGDSALYLCASSYSSGTEGEAFFGQGTRLTVV.

The table lists this clonotype with many counts. The chain couples TRBV27 to TRBJ2-5; D gene unclear. The V end lost 4 bases, the J end lost 0 bases, and 18 bases lay between the germline ends. The CDR3 totals 17 residues. In germline, CDR1 is MNHEY, CDR2 SMNVEV (reference sequence). CDR3 amino acids: CASSSYRLGEYQETQYF. CDR3 in DNA: TGTGCCAGCAGTTCTTACCGTCTTGGCGAGTACCAAGAGACCCAGTACTTC.

This clonotype appeared many times. The CDR3 DNA follows: TGTGCCAGCAGGCGCCGGGACAGGGACCAAGAGACCCAGTACTTC. This translates into CASRRRDRDQETQYF. The V and J genes are TRBV28 and TRBJ2-5; TRBD1 matches at 9 bases. The length of the CDR3 is 15 residues. The germline gives CDR1 MDHEN, CDR2 SYDVKM. V trimming: 6 bases; J trimming: 0 bases; junction bases outside the gene matches: 5.

For the CDR3, the DNA is TGTGCCAGCAGCTTGTTGGTGGGAAACACCATATATTTT. Translation gives CASSLLVGNTIYF. The genes are TRBV5-8 and TRBJ1-3; D is unresolved. This CDR3 has 13 amino acids. The germline gives CDR1 SGHTS, CDR2 YDEGEE. V was clipped by 1 base and J by 4 bases, with 6 bases between them.

The chain has TRBV30 and TRBJ1-4; D remains ambiguous. Germline V gene lookup returns CDR1 GTSNPN and CDR2 SVGIG (reference sequence). The CDR3 has 14 residues. Trimming took off 7 bases at V and 4 bases at J, with 16 bases between the two ends. Here the CDR3 reads CASQSSRSNEKLFF. The CDR3 DNA follows: TGTGCCTCTCAATCATCCAGGAGTAATGAAAAACTGTTTTTT. Full variable domain (remainder filled in from reference TRBV30 and TRBJ1-4): SQTIHQWPATLVQPVGSPLSLECTVEGTSNPNLYWYRQAAGRGLQLLFYSVGIGQISSEVPQNLSASRPQDRQFILSSKKLLLSDSGFYLCASQSSRSNEKLFFGSGTQLSVL.

The chain has TRBV19 and TRBJ2-2; 8 nucleotides line up with TRBD2. V lost 6 bases, J lost 5 bases, and 2 bases stayed unmatched. CDR3 length: 13 amino acids. Germline V gene lookup returns CDR1 LNHDA and CDR2 SQIVND (reference sequence). For the CDR3, the DNA is TGTGCCAGTAGGGCTAGCGGGACCGGGGAGCTGTTTTTT. Protein sequence: CASRASGTGELFF.

Only a few counts were recorded for this clonotype. The chain joins TRBV29-1 to TRBJ1-4, with D unresolved. The germline CDR1 and CDR2 sequences are SQVTM and ANQGSEA. V lost 6 bases to trimming and J lost 2 bases, with 13 bases between them. CDR3 length: 14 residues. CDR3 DNA: TGCAGCGTCAAAGGGTTGCAGACTAATGAAAAACTGTTTTTT. Encoded protein: CSVKGLQTNEKLFF. Based on the CDR3 plus reference TRBV29-1 and TRBJ1-4, the full variable domain is SAVISQKPSRDICQRGTSLTIQCQVDSQVTMMFWYRQQPGQSLTLIATANQGSEATYESGFVIDKFPISRPNLTFSTLTVSNMSPEDSSIYLCSVKGLQTNEKLFFGSGTQLSVL.

The CDR3 nucleotides are TGTGCCAGCAGCCTCTTCGGGACAGGGACCCCCTACGAGCAGTACTTC. This gives the protein CASSLFGTGTPYEQYF. V usage is TRBV3-1 and J usage is TRBJ2-7; 9 nucleotides align to TRBD1. Germline V gene lookup returns CDR1 LGHDT and CDR2 YNNKEL (reference sequence). V was clipped by 4 bases and J by 2 bases; unmatched bases: 9. This CDR3 has 16 amino acids.

There are many counts of this clonotype. The chain couples TRBV28 to TRBJ2-7; TRBD2 matches 12 bases. This CDR3 comprises 16 residues. The trim removed 2 bases at V and 6 bases at J, leaving 8 bases unmatched. The germline V gene has CDR1 MDHEN and CDR2 SYDVKM. Written as DNA, the CDR3 is TGTGCCAGCAGTTTACCGACTAGCGGGAGTTCGTCCGAGCAGTACTTC. Translating gives CASSLPTSGSSSEQYF.

The CDR3 DNA reads TGTGCCTGCAGACCATCAGGGGCTCATGGCTACACCTTC. Protein: CACRPSGAHGYTF. The V and J genes are TRBV30 and TRBJ1-2; possible D gene TRBD1, 6 bases. This CDR3 is 13 amino acids long. V was pared by 6 bases and J by 6 bases, with 17 bases between. Germline V gene sequence: CDR1 GTSNPN, CDR2 SVGIG (reference sequence).

The chain joins TRBV6-1 to TRBJ1-5; TRBD1 might be the D (5 bases). The CDR3 runs 13 residues. Trimming cost V 6 bases and J 9 bases, with 15 bases left between them. CDR1 is MNHNS, CDR2 SASEGT, per germline. Here the CDR3 DNA reads TGTGCCAGCAGAACCGGGGCCCCGGGGCCCCAGCATTTT. It codes for CASRTGAPGPQHF.

This clonotype was seen repeatedly, ten times or more. This chain uses TRBV28 with TRBJ2-5; TRBD2 agrees at 16 bases. Germline CDR1 MDHEN, CDR2 SYDVKM. The CDR3 loop spans 18 amino acids. Trimming cost V 5 bases and J 4 bases; bases outside gene matches: 10. The CDR3 reads CASSPPGLAGGSGETQYF. DNA of the CDR3: TGTGCCAGCAGTCCACCGGGACTAGCGGGAGGGTCTGGAGAGACCCAGTACTTC.

The J gene is TRBJ2-7, the V gene TRBV27; TRBD1 matches 8 bases. The germline CDR1 and CDR2 sequences are MNHEY and SMNVEV (reference sequence). The CDR3 is made up of 15 amino acids. V was pared by 3 bases and J by 3 bases, with 7 bases of the junction left unmatched. CDR3 region: CASSFDQGALYEQYF. As DNA, the CDR3 is TGTGCCAGCAGTTTCGACCAGGGGGCCCTCTACGAGCAGTACTTC.

This clonotype appeared a few times. V and J are TRBV27 and TRBJ2-7; 7 bases match TRBD1. The CDR3 has 14 residues. The germline V gene encodes CDR1 MNHEY and CDR2 SMNVEV (reference sequence). Trimming took 2 bases from V and 6 from J; bases not matched to a gene: 7. The DNA for the CDR3 is TGTGCCAGCAGTTTAAACAGGGGAGCTGGCGAGCAGTACTTC. Translation: CASSLNRGAGEQYF.

This clonotype was counted between two and nine times. This chain connects TRBV19 to TRBJ1-5, with no clear D. The CDR3 is 18 residues long. The V gene's germline CDR1 is LNHDA and CDR2 SQIVND (reference sequence). V was pared by 0 bases and J by 2 bases, with 17 bases between. The CDR3 DNA is TGTGCCAGTAGTATAGATCCAGTTAAAGGGAACGGCAATCAGCCCCAGCATTTT. Protein product: CASSIDPVKGNGNQPQHF.

This clonotype was observed a handful of times. The CDR3 sequence is CSASPTEGSYNSPLHF. The CDR3, as DNA: TGCAGTGCTAGCCCTACAGAGGGCTCCTATAATTCACCCCTCCACTTT. The chain has TRBV20-1 and TRBJ1-6; D ambiguous. V was shortened by 3 bases and J by 0 bases, with 12 bases between the two germline ends. CDR3 length: 16 amino acids. CDR1 and CDR2 (germline): DFQATT, SNEGSKA (reference sequence).